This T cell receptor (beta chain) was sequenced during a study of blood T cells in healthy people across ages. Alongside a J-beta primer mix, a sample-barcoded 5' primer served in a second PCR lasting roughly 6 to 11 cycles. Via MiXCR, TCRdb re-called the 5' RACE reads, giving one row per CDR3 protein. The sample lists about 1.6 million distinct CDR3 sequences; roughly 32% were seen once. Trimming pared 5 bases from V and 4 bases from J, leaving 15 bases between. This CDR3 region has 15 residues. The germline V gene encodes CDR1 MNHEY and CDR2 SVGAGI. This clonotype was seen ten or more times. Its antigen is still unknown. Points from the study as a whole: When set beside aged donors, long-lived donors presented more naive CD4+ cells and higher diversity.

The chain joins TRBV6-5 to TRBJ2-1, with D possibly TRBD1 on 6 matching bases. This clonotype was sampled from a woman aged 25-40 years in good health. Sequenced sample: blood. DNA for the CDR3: TGTGCCAGCAGTCCCGGGACACCCACATACAATGAGCAGTTCTTC. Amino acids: CASSPGTPTYNEQFF.